What follows are 6 T cell receptor beta chains derived from one specimen sequenced in a study of Tregs in tolerant kidney transplant recipients. Assay used: immunoSEQ multiplex PCR; TCRdb lists only in-frame clones, some missing. This table holds some 240,000 clones, roughly four fifths found once. Specimen: CD4+ T cells from blood. The receptors shown here come from a human donor in good health.

The chain is built from TRBV5-1 and TRBJ1-1, with TRBD1 as a possible D gene (5 bases). The CDR3 spans 14 residues. The germline gives CDR1 SGHRS, CDR2 YFSETQ. The ends were cut back, 4 bases at V and 1 base at J, with 11 bases in the middle. The CDR3 bases are TGCGCCAGCAGCGGGCTTACAGGGAACACTGAAGCTTTCTTT. Translating gives CASSGLTGNTEAFF.

V gene TRBV4-1 combines with J gene TRBJ2-5; D unresolved. Matching the DNA end better, TRBJ2-7 makes the J call doubtful. Germline V CDR1 and CDR2: MGHRA, YSYEKL. This CDR3 contains 16 residues. CDR3 sequence (DNA): TGCGCCAGCAGCCAAGACGTCGCGGTCGGAGACTACGAGCAGTACTTC. The encoded protein is CASSQDVAVGDYEQYF.

The table lists this clone with a count of one. V gene TRBV7-2 combines with J gene TRBJ2-5; D ambiguous. Germline V gene sequence: CDR1 SGHTA, CDR2 FQGNSA. Trimming removed 2 bases from V and 1 base from J, with 5 bases in between. This CDR3 contains 13 residues. The DNA for the CDR3 is TGTGCCAGCAGCTTATATCGCCAAGAGACCCAGTACTTC. Translating gives CASSLYRQETQYF. Supplemented by reference TRBV7-2 and TRBJ2-5, the full variable domain reads GAGVSQSPSNKVTEKGKDVELRCDPISGHTALYWYRQSLGQGLEFLIYFQGNSAPDKSGLPSDRFSAERTGGSVSTLTIQRTQQEDSAVYLCASSLYRQETQYFGPGTRLLVL.

The CDR3 DNA reads TGTGCCAGCAGCCTCGGACAGGGCGAAGCTGGGGAAAAACTGTTTTTT. Its protein product is CASSLGQGEAGEKLFF. The chain couples TRBV5-4 to TRBJ1-4, with 8 bases aligning to TRBD1. Germline-derived CDR1 and CDR2 are SGHNT and YYREEE (reference sequence). The CDR3 spans 16 residues. With 4 bases clipped from V and 8 bases from J, the junction kept 13 bases outside the gene matches. The variable domain in full, with the rest retrieved from reference TRBV5-4 and TRBJ1-4, is ETGVTQSPTHLIKTRGQQVTLRCSSQSGHNTVSWYQQALGQGPQFIFQYYREEENGRGNFPPRFSGLQFPNYSSELNVNALELDDSALYLCASSLGQGEAGEKLFFGSGTQLSVL.

CDR3 sequence: CATSRIGEKQYF. CDR3 in DNA: TGTGCCACCAGCAGAATAGGCGAGAAGCAGTACTTC. The chain combines TRBV15 with TRBJ2-7, with D unclear. The CDR3 has 12 amino acids. The V gene's germline CDR1 is LNHNV and CDR2 YYDKDF (reference sequence). V shed 2 bases and J shed 8 bases, with 10 bases lying between them.

Only a few counts were recorded for this clone. The chain has TRBV5-1 and TRBJ2-7; TRBD1 aligns across 8 bases. The CDR3 runs 16 residues. Germline CDR1 SGHRS, CDR2 YFSETQ. J was trimmed by 3 bases and V by 4 bases; bases with no gene match: 12. The CDR3 sequence: CASSPRPGTGDYEQYF. CDR3 bases: TGCGCCAGCAGCCCTAGACCCGGGACAGGCGACTACGAGCAGTACTTC.